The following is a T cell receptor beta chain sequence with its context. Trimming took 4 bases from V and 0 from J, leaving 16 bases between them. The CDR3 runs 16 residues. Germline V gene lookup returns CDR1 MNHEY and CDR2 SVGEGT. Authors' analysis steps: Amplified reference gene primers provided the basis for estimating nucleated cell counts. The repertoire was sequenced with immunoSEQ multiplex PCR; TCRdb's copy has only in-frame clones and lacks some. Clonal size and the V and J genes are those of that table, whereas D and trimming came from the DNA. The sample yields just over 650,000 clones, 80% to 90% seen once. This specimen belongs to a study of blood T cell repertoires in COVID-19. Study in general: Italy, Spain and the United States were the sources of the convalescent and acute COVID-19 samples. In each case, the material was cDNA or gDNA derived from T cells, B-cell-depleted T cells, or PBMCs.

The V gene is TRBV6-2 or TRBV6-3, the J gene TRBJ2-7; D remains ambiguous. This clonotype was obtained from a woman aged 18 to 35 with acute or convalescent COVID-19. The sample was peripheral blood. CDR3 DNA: TGTGCCAGCAGTTTTTTGCGTGGTTATAGCTCCTACGAGCAGTACTTC. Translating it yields CASSFLRGYSSYEQYF.